The 31 T cell receptor beta chains below were found in one sample sequenced in a study of blood T cell repertoires in COVID-19. The assay was immunoSEQ multiplex PCR, and TCRdb's table has in-frame clones only and misses some. Found here are just over 75,000 clones, 80% of them singletons; the top ten hold approximately 5.8%. Sequences were obtained from peripheral blood. The origin of the receptors is a man between 60 and 75 years old with active or convalescent COVID-19.

CDR3 loop: CASSPIDDARNEQFF. DNA of the CDR3: TGTGCCAGCTCACCAATCGACGACGCGCGGAATGAGCAGTTCTTC. This chain uses TRBV18 with TRBJ2-1, with D uncertain. Germline-derived CDR1 and CDR2 are KGHSH and LQKENI. This CDR3 has 15 amino acids. Trimming took off 2 bases at V and 7 bases at J, with 15 bases between the two ends.

V gene TRBV25-1 combines with J gene TRBJ1-3; D remains unclear. The ends were cut back, 7 bases at V and 2 bases at J, with 12 bases in the middle. Germline CDR1 MGHDK, CDR2 SYGVNS. The CDR3 has 14 residues. The CDR3 spells CASTTNGAGNTIYF. DNA of the CDR3: TGTGCCAGCACTACGAACGGGGCTGGAAACACCATATATTTT.

V usage is TRBV6-1 and J usage is TRBJ2-3, with D possibly being TRBD2 (6 bases). Trimming removed 3 bases from V and 3 bases from J, with 13 bases in between. CDR3 size: 15 residues. Looked up from germline, CDR1 is MNHNS and CDR2 is SASEGT. The CDR3 DNA sequence: TGTGCCAGCAGTGAGGAGGGAAAAGGAACAGATACGCAGTATTTT. Protein product: CASSEEGKGTDTQYF.

The CDR3 loop reads CASSIGDNYEQYF. DNA of the CDR3: TGTGCCAGTAGTATAGGGGACAACTACGAGCAGTACTTC. This chain connects TRBV19 to TRBJ2-7; weak D call: TRBD1 (6 bases). The CDR3 is 13 amino acids. CDR1 and CDR2 (germline): LNHDA, SQIVND (reference sequence). Trimming removed 1 base from V and 3 bases from J, with 7 bases in between.

Points on this clone: In the same sample, other DNA sequences code for this CDR3. The CDR3 loop reads CASRTGRNEQFF. The CDR3 bases are TGTGCCAGCAGGACAGGGCGCAATGAGCAGTTCTTC. V usage is TRBV12-3 or TRBV12-4 and J usage is TRBJ2-1; 7 bases fit TRBD1. This CDR3 spans 12 amino acids. Trimming took 6 bases from V and 6 from J; bases not matched to a gene: 2.

This clone was detected once. The V gene is TRBV7-8, the J gene TRBJ1-6; D call uncertain. Per germline, CDR1 SGHVS and CDR2 FQNEAQ. V lost 5 bases, J lost 6 bases, and 11 bases lay in between. This CDR3 is 14 amino acids long. As DNA, the CDR3 is TGTGCCAGCAGCCCTGTAATGCGTAATTCACCCCTCCACTTT. Amino acid sequence: CASSPVMRNSPLHF.

The chain links TRBV9 to TRBJ1-1; 8 bases match TRBD1. This CDR3 has 14 residues. From germline, CDR1 is SGDLS and CDR2 YYNGEE. The ends lost 6 bases at V and 5 bases at J; junction bases unmatched: 9. CDR3 residues: CASNPTGERTEAFF. CDR3 DNA: TGTGCCAGCAACCCGACAGGGGAGCGGACTGAAGCTTTCTTT. Filled out from reference TRBV9 and TRBJ1-1, the complete variable domain reads DSGVTQTPKHLITATGQRVTLRCSPRSGDLSVYWYQQSLDQGLQFLIQYYNGEERAKGNILERFSAQQFPDLHSELNLSSLELGDSALYFCASNPTGERTEAFFGQGTRLTVV.

This clone was found once. The rearrangement uses TRBV14 and TRBJ1-2, with 10 bases matching TRBD1. The CDR3 is made up of 15 amino acids. V lost 4 bases, J lost 5 bases, and 7 bases stayed unmatched. CDR1 SGHDN and CDR2 FVKESK come from the germline V gene. This chain's CDR3 is CASSLGQGSLYGYTF. The CDR3 DNA is TGTGCCAGCAGCCTGGGACAGGGGAGTTTGTATGGCTACACCTTC.

The chain couples TRBV13 to TRBJ1-4; 7 positions match TRBD1. The trim removed 6 bases at V and 6 bases at J, leaving 13 bases unmatched. The germline CDR1 and CDR2 sequences are PRHDT and FYEKMQ (reference sequence). CDR3 length equals 16 residues. The CDR3: CASSSSGGYRDEKLFF. For the CDR3, the DNA is TGTGCCAGCAGTTCCTCAGGGGGTTACAGGGATGAAAAACTGTTTTTT. Full variable domain (outside the CDR3, taken from reference TRBV13 and TRBJ1-4): AAGVIQSPRHLIKEKRETATLKCYPIPRHDTVYWYQQGPGQDPQFLISFYEKMQSDKGSIPDRFSAQQFSDYHSELNMSSLELGDSALYFCASSSSGGYRDEKLFFGSGTQLSVL.

This chain joins TRBV9 and TRBJ1-1; 7 bases are shared with TRBD1. Germline-derived CDR1 and CDR2 are SGDLS and YYNGEE. V was pared by 2 bases and J by 5 bases, with 9 bases of the junction left unmatched. The CDR3 consists of 15 residues. The CDR3 here is CASSVIQGGRTEAFF. CDR3 coding DNA: TGTGCCAGCAGCGTCATACAAGGGGGCAGGACTGAAGCTTTCTTT.

This chain joins TRBV18 and TRBJ1-5; tentatively, D is TRBD1 (5 bases). This CDR3 is 15 amino acids long. V shed 4 bases and J shed 1 base, with 11 bases lying between them. Per the germline V gene, CDR1 is KGHSH and CDR2 is LQKENI. CDR3 residues: CASSLNQGSNQPQHF. CDR3 sequence (DNA): TGTGCCAGCTCACTAAACCAGGGAAGCAATCAGCCCCAGCATTTT. The full variable domain, with the rest looked up from reference TRBV18 and TRBJ1-5, is NAGVMQNPRHLVRRRGQEARLRCSPMKGHSHVYWYRQLPEEGLKFMVYLQKENIIDESGMPKERFSAEFPKEGPSILRIQQVVRGDSAAYFCASSLNQGSNQPQHFGDGTRLSIL.

This clone was counted only a few times. The chain is built from TRBV5-1 and TRBJ1-1; D gene unclear. This CDR3 is built from 15 residues. The V gene lost 4 bases and the J gene lost 0 bases, with 13 bases spanning the gap. From germline, CDR1 is SGHRS and CDR2 YFSETQ. The chain's CDR3 is CASSPGPHMNTEAFF. The DNA of the CDR3 is TGCGCCAGCAGCCCCGGTCCTCATATGAACACTGAAGCTTTCTTT.

The chain recombines TRBV18 with TRBJ2-7, with TRBD1 as a possible D gene (6 bases). The CDR3 contains 16 residues. V was trimmed by 3 bases and J by 3 bases, leaving 18 bases between them. The V gene's germline CDR1 is KGHSH and CDR2 LQKENI. CDR3 region: CASSPGQLGAGYEQYF. The CDR3 nucleotides are TGTGCCAGCTCACCGGGACAATTGGGGGCTGGCTACGAGCAGTACTTC.

This clone was counted a single time. V and J are TRBV18 and TRBJ2-3; TRBD1 agrees at 8 bases. The J segment lost 5 bases and the V segment lost 0 bases, leaving 7 bases of the junction unmatched. Looked up from germline, CDR1 is KGHSH and CDR2 is LQKENI. The CDR3 length is 16 residues. The CDR3 reads CASSPPTGEGIDTQYF. The CDR3 DNA is TGTGCCAGCTCACCACCGACAGGGGAAGGAATAGATACGCAGTATTTT.

The chain combines TRBV6-5 with TRBJ1-4; 9 bases match TRBD1. V was pared by 10 bases and J by 1 base, with 4 bases of the junction left unmatched. CDR1 is MNHEY, CDR2 SVGAGI, per germline. This CDR3 spans 14 amino acids. The CDR3: CATQGAETNEKLFF. DNA of the CDR3: TGTGCCACACAGGGGGCCGAAACTAATGAAAAACTGTTTTTT.

The rearrangement joins TRBV4-3 to TRBJ1-2, with 7 bases lining up with TRBD1. V lost 3 bases, J lost 3 bases, and 7 bases stayed unmatched. From germline, CDR1 is LGHNA and CDR2 YSLEER. The CDR3 consists of 15 residues. This chain's CDR3 is CASSHQGTAYYGYTF. For the CDR3, the DNA is TGCGCCAGCAGCCACCAGGGGACAGCTTACTATGGCTACACCTTC.

The chain carries TRBV6-5 and TRBJ1-2, with TRBD1 identical over 10 bases. This CDR3 comprises 15 residues. The germline CDR1 and CDR2 sequences are MNHEY and SVGAGI. V was pared by 4 bases and J by 6 bases, with 8 bases of the junction left unmatched. CDR3 DNA sequence: TGTGCCAGCAGTTCCCCGGACAGGGGGAGGAATGGCTACACCTTC. Protein: CASSSPDRGRNGYTF.

This clone was seen only a few times. The junction departs from the called germline gene at one end, perhaps through a read error. The rearrangement uses TRBV5-1 and TRBJ2-2; 7 positions agree with TRBD1. Germline CDR1 is SGHRS and CDR2 is YFSETQ. CDR3 length equals 15 residues. The CDR3 DNA is TGCGCCAGCACCTTGAGGACAGGGAACACCGGGGAGCTGTTTTTT. It yields the protein CASTLRTGNTGELFF.

The rearrangement uses TRBV6-5 and TRBJ1-2; D remains unclear. CDR3 length: 13 residues. Per the germline V gene, CDR1 is MNHEY and CDR2 is SVGAGI. Trimming shortened V by 0 bases and J by 8 bases, and 10 bases separated the two germline ends. The CDR3 region is CASSYSTGTGYTF. CDR3 bases: TGTGCCAGCAGTTACTCGACTGGAACGGGCTACACCTTC.

This clone occurred a few times. This sequence joins TRBV9 and TRBJ1-1; D perhaps matches TRBD1 (5 bases). V dropped 1 base and J dropped 5 bases, with 12 bases sitting between them. Germline assignment: CDR1 SGDLS and CDR2 YYNGEE. The CDR3 length is 14 residues. CDR3 loop: CASSVTGTSTEAFF. The CDR3 region has the DNA TGTGCCAGCAGCGTAACGGGGACTTCGACTGAAGCTTTCTTT.

As concerns this clone: Relative to the germline gene, one junction end is altered; a read error may explain this. The rearrangement links TRBV7-7 to TRBJ1-3; D might be TRBD1 (5 bases). Germline V CDR1 and CDR2: SSHAT, FNYEAQ (reference sequence). This CDR3 has 14 amino acids. The chain's CDR3 is CASSLQGPGNTIYF. The CDR3 DNA sequence: TGTGCTAGCAGCCTCCAGGGCCCTGGAAACACCATATATTTT.

V usage is TRBV29-1 and J usage is TRBJ1-1; the D gene is possibly TRBD1 (6 bases). The germline V gene encodes CDR1 SQVTM and CDR2 ANQGSEA. V lost 4 bases to trimming and J lost 4 bases, with 10 bases between them. This CDR3 comprises 12 residues. CDR3 in DNA: TGCAGCGTTGCACAGGGACCCACTGAAGCTTTCTTT. Translating it yields CSVAQGPTEAFF.

The chain joins TRBV4-3 to TRBJ1-4, with 8 bases identical to TRBD1. This CDR3 comprises 15 residues. V lost 6 bases and J lost 0; bases outside the gene matches: 3. Per the germline V gene, CDR1 is LGHNA and CDR2 is YSLEER. CDR3 nucleotide sequence: TGCGCCAGCAGAAGGACAGGGCCAACTAATGAAAAACTGTTTTTT. This gives the protein CASRRTGPTNEKLFF.

J is TRBJ1-1 and V is TRBV10-2; 11 nucleotides align to TRBD1. This CDR3 is 16 amino acids long. Per germline, CDR1 WSHSY and CDR2 SAAADI. Unmatched junction bases numbered 4, after V lost 2 bases and J lost 2 bases. The CDR3 loop reads CASSERDRGINTEAFF. CDR3 in DNA: TGCGCCAGCAGTGAGAGGGACAGGGGGATTAACACTGAAGCTTTCTTT.

The chain uses TRBV2 and TRBJ1-2, with 9 bases fitting TRBD1. The CDR3 contains 15 residues. The germline V gene has CDR1 SNHLY and CDR2 FYNNEI. V gave up 6 bases and J gave up 12 bases; unmatched junction bases: 17. CDR3 bases: TGTGCCAGCAGAGACCGGACAGGGGCCGGGTCTGGGGACACCTTC. Residues: CASRDRTGAGSGDTF.

The V gene is TRBV27, the J gene TRBJ2-6; TRBD2 is a possible D gene (5 bases). CDR1 is MNHEY, CDR2 SMNVEV, per germline (reference sequence). This CDR3 spans 15 amino acids. V dropped 1 base and J dropped 2 bases, with 6 bases sitting between them. The DNA of the CDR3 is TGTGCCAGCAGTTTATACGGGGCTGGGGCCAACGTCCTGACTTTC. This codes for CASSLYGAGANVLTF.

This clone was picked up a small number of times. The rearrangement uses TRBV12-3 or TRBV12-4 and TRBJ2-5; a possible D gene is TRBD1 (5 bases). The CDR3 consists of 13 residues. V dropped 5 bases and J dropped 5 bases, with 12 bases sitting between them. CDR3 region: CASSQDSRETQYF. Here the CDR3 DNA reads TGTGCCAGCAGTCAAGACAGCAGGGAGACCCAGTACTTC.

This sequence joins TRBV19 and TRBJ2-1; 8 bases agree with TRBD2. CDR3 length: 14 residues. With V trimmed by 7 bases and J by 6 bases, 8 bases remained unmatched. Germline CDR1 reads LNHDA; CDR2 reads SQIVND (reference sequence). Here the CDR3 reads CASNLAGNFNEQFF. The CDR3 DNA reads as TGTGCCAGTAATTTAGCGGGGAACTTCAATGAGCAGTTCTTC. Filled out from reference TRBV19 and TRBJ2-1, the complete variable domain reads DGGITQSPKYLFRKEGQNVTLSCEQNLNHDAMYWYRQDPGQGLRLIYYSQIVNDFQKGDIAEGYSVSREKKESFPLTVTSAQKNPTAFYLCASNLAGNFNEQFFGPGTRLTVL.

V usage is TRBV9 and J usage is TRBJ1-1; 7 positions agree with TRBD1. CDR3 length equals 14 residues. Germline V gene lookup returns CDR1 SGDLS and CDR2 YYNGEE. V lost 3 bases, J lost 3 bases, and 5 bases stayed unmatched. This CDR3 reads CASSADRSYTEAFF. In nucleotides, the CDR3 is TGTGCCAGCAGCGCGGACAGGTCATACACTGAAGCTTTCTTT.

The chain couples TRBV19 to TRBJ2-7; TRBD2 aligns across 13 bases. Germline lookup yields CDR1 LNHDA and CDR2 SQIVND (reference sequence). The CDR3 spans 16 residues. V lost 1 base and J lost 6; bases outside the gene matches: 6. This CDR3 reads CASSIVGLAGDPEQYF. CDR3 sequence (DNA): TGTGCCAGTAGTATAGTCGGACTAGCGGGGGACCCCGAGCAGTACTTC.

This clone is labeled medium-sized (0.01 to 0.1%). The chain couples TRBV5-4 to TRBJ2-7; 8 nucleotides line up with TRBD1. V lost 4 bases to trimming and J lost 0 bases; unmatched junction nucleotides: 6. Per germline, CDR1 SGHNT and CDR2 YYREEE (reference sequence). The CDR3 is 15 amino acids. In nucleotides, the CDR3 is TGTGCCAGCAGCGACAGGGGACTGAGCTCCTACGAGCAGTACTTC. Its protein product is CASSDRGLSSYEQYF.